This TCR beta chain was captured in a study of T cell responses to AZD1222 COVID-19 vaccine. V was pared by 1 base and J by 0 bases, with 15 bases between. This CDR3 is built from 17 residues. Germline V gene lookup returns CDR1 SGHAT and CDR2 FQNNGV. Assay: immunoSEQ multiplex PCR; the TCRdb copy retains only in-frame clones and omits some. Seen here are 100,000 or so clones, about 86% observed once, and the top ten hold 1.2% to 1.5%. The rearrangement uses TRBV11-2 and TRBJ1-1, with no clear D. The sample here was peripheral blood, taken on day 0 of AZD1222 vaccination. The sequence came from an adult in good health. CDR3 protein: CASSLGVGGRLNTEAFF. The CDR3 nucleotides read TGTGCCAGCAGCTTAGGGGTAGGCGGCAGGCTGAACACTGAAGCTTTCTTT.